This TCR beta chain was sequenced for a study of molecular identifiers for immune sequencing clone quantification. Study information: In replicates, the authors split RNA from roughly 20,000 or 100,000 naive CD8 cells five ways and sequenced four.

V shed 3 bases and J shed 1 base, with 9 bases lying between them. CDR3 size: 14 residues. This clonotype was seen only a few times. Previously reported methods and listed TCR primers produced the bulk TCR libraries. TCRdb independently ran MiXCR on the PCR reads; one entry per CDR3 protein. The table includes 550,000 to 750,000 distinct CDR3 sequences, just under 20% detected once. The clonotype originates from a human donor in good health. Some libraries in this study had Jurkat cell RNA spiked in. The chain has TRBV12-3 or TRBV12-4 and TRBJ2-5; tentative D call: TRBD1 (6 bases). Sequenced sample: naive CD8+ T cells from blood, with Jurkat cell RNA spiked in. Subset in this sample: FACS-sorted CD8+CD4-CCR7+CD45RA+ naive T cells. The CDR3 loop is CASSFEDSQETQYF. The CDR3 DNA reads as TGTGCCAGCAGTTTTGAGGACAGCCAAGAGACCCAGTACTTC.